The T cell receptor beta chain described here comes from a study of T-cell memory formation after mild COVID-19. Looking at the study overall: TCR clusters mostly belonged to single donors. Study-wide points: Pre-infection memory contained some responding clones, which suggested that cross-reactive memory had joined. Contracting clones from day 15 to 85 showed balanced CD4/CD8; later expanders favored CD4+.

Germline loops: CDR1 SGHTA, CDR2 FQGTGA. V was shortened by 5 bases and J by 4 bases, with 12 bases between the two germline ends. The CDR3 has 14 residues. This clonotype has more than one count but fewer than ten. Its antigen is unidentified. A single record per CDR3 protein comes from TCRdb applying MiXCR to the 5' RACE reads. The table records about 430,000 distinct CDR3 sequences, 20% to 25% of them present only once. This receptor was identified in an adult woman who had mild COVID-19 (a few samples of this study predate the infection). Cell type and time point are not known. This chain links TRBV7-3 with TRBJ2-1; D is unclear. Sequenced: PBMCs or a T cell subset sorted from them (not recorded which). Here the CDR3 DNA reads TGTGCCAGCAGCCCCTCTCGGGTGTACAATGAGCAGTTCTTC. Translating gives CASSPSRVYNEQFF.